What follows are 18 T cell receptor beta chains derived from one specimen sequenced in a study of blood T cell repertoires in COVID-19. Here immunoSEQ multiplex PCR was the method, and the copy in TCRdb shows in-frame clones only, minus some. The data show fewer than 250,000 clones, around nine tenths seen once. The source material was PBMCs or T cells enriched from blood (not recorded which). These TCRs come from a woman aged 30 to 39 who had been exposed to COVID-19.

This chain links TRBV5-3 with TRBJ2-7; tentative D call: TRBD1 (5 bases). TRBV5-3 is sorted into the ORF group, with uncertain function. Trimming pared 4 bases from V and 2 bases from J, leaving 7 bases between. This CDR3 region has 12 residues. The DNA for the CDR3 is TGTGCCAGAAGCGTAGGGGCCTACGAGCAGTACTTC. Its protein is CARSVGAYEQYF.

The chain joins TRBV4-2 to TRBJ1-4; D uncertain. CDR1 LGHNA and CDR2 YNFKEQ come from the germline V gene. Deletions cut 0 bases from V and 0 bases from J, with 5 bases between. The CDR3 runs 15 residues. The CDR3 nucleotides are TGTGCCAGCAGCCAAGAAAGAGCAACTAATGAAAAACTGTTTTTT. It yields the protein CASSQERATNEKLFF.

The rearrangement joins TRBV11-2 to TRBJ2-1; TRBD2 aligns across 14 bases. The J segment lost 9 bases and the V segment lost 4 bases, leaving 5 bases of the junction unmatched. This CDR3 region has 15 residues. Germline V gives CDR1 SGHAT, CDR2 FQNNGV. The CDR3 nucleotides are TGTGCCAGCAGCTCGGGACTAGCGGGAGTAACTGAGCAGTTCTTC. It yields the protein CASSSGLAGVTEQFF.

This CDR3 reads CASSPGLAGNEQYF. The CDR3 nucleotides are TGCGCCAGCAGCCCTGGACTAGCGGGAAACGAGCAGTACTTC. This sequence joins TRBV4-1 and TRBJ2-7; TRBD2 matches 12 bases. The CDR3 is 14 residues long. V shed 4 bases, J shed 5 bases, and the junction held 3 bases outside the gene matches. Germline V gene lookup returns CDR1 MGHRA and CDR2 YSYEKL.

This clone was observed a single time. The rearrangement joins TRBV5-8 to TRBJ2-2; TRBD2 matches at 7 bases. The CDR3 has 18 residues. In germline, CDR1 is SGHTS, CDR2 YDEGEE. V was clipped by 0 bases and J by 1 base; unmatched bases: 9. The CDR3 reads CASSLVLGAGENTGELFF. The CDR3 DNA is TGTGCCAGCAGCTTGGTGCTTGGGGCGGGGGAGAACACCGGGGAGCTGTTTTTT.

This sequence joins TRBV13 and TRBJ1-1, with D perhaps TRBD1 (6 bases). Between the trimmed V and J ends, which lost 4 bases and 0 bases, there was a span of 18 bases. This CDR3 is built from 17 residues. CDR1 PRHDT and CDR2 FYEKMQ come from the germline V gene (reference sequence). CDR3 in amino acids: CASSYSPRGGMNTEAFF. The CDR3 region has the DNA TGTGCCAGCAGCTATTCCCCGCGGGGGGGCATGAACACTGAAGCTTTCTTT. Drawing the rest from reference TRBV13 and TRBJ1-1, the complete variable domain is AAGVIQSPRHLIKEKRETATLKCYPIPRHDTVYWYQQGPGQDPQFLISFYEKMQSDKGSIPDRFSAQQFSDYHSELNMSSLELGDSALYFCASSYSPRGGMNTEAFFGQGTRLTVV.

This chain connects TRBV19 to TRBJ1-5; 9 bases line up with TRBD1. The CDR3 has 15 residues. The ends lost 7 bases at V and 4 bases at J; junction bases unmatched: 8. Germline loops: CDR1 LNHDA, CDR2 SQIVND (reference sequence). The CDR3 bases are TGTGCCAGTACCCCGGGACAGGGAAGGAATCAGCCCCAGCATTTT. It encodes CASTPGQGRNQPQHF.

This clone was picked up a small number of times. This rearrangement joins TRBV5-4 to TRBJ1-6; 8 bases agree with TRBD1. Germline values: CDR1 SGHNT, CDR2 YYREEE (reference sequence). There are 15 residues in the CDR3. V trimming: 4 bases; J trimming: 7 bases; junction bases outside the gene matches: 7. This chain's CDR3 is CASSLMTGANSPLHF. In DNA, the CDR3 is TGTGCCAGCAGCCTGATGACAGGGGCCAATTCACCCCTCCACTTT.

J is TRBJ1-2 and V is TRBV15; the match to TRBD1 covers 9 bases. With V trimmed by 4 bases and J by 8 bases, 14 bases remained unmatched. The CDR3 totals 16 residues. Per germline, CDR1 LNHNV and CDR2 YYDKDF (reference sequence). CDR3 in DNA: TGTGCCACCAGCAAAACTACAGGGGGCACTCTCCCCGGCTACACCTTC. Protein product: CATSKTTGGTLPGYTF. Combining the CDR3 with reference TRBV15 and TRBJ1-2 gives the whole variable domain DAMVIQNPRYQVTQFGKPVTLSCSQTLNHNVMYWYQQKSSQAPKLLFHYYDKDFNNEADTPDNFQSRRPNTSFCFLDIRSPGLGDTAMYLCATSKTTGGTLPGYTFGSGTRLTVV.

This chain joins TRBV27 and TRBJ2-3, with D unclear. V lost 5 bases to trimming and J lost 0 bases, with 9 bases between them. The CDR3 is 14 residues long. Germline V gene sequence: CDR1 MNHEY, CDR2 SMNVEV (reference sequence). This CDR3 is CASSPLLSTDTQYF. The CDR3 DNA sequence: TGTGCCAGCAGTCCCCTTCTGAGCACAGATACGCAGTATTTT.

The chain is built from TRBV30 and TRBJ1-1; a possible D gene is TRBD1 (6 bases). V was trimmed by 3 bases and J by 2 bases, leaving 10 bases between them. The CDR3 is made up of 13 amino acids. Germline values: CDR1 GTSNPN, CDR2 SVGIG (reference sequence). The CDR3 is CAWSPQGNTEAFF. CDR3 bases: TGTGCCTGGAGCCCACAGGGTAACACTGAAGCTTTCTTT.

The chain is built from TRBV29-1 and TRBJ1-1, with no clear D. The CDR3 consists of 12 residues. In germline, CDR1 is SQVTM, CDR2 ANQGSEA. The ends were cut back, 2 bases at V and 4 bases at J, with 8 bases in the middle. CDR3 DNA sequence: TGCAGCGTTGAACCACTCACCACTGAAGCTTTCTTT. Translation: CSVEPLTTEAFF. Full variable domain (remainder filled in from reference TRBV29-1 and TRBJ1-1): SAVISQKPSRDICQRGTSLTIQCQVDSQVTMMFWYRQQPGQSLTLIATANQGSEATYESGFVIDKFPISRPNLTFSTLTVSNMSPEDSSIYLCSVEPLTTEAFFGQGTRLTVV.

The chain employs TRBV15 and TRBJ2-5; tentative D call: TRBD1 (5 bases). Trimming took off 0 bases at V and 4 bases at J, with 15 bases between the two ends. Germline CDR1 LNHNV, CDR2 YYDKDF (reference sequence). There are 16 residues in the CDR3. The CDR3 is CATSRDLDSITETQYF. In DNA form, the CDR3 reads TGTGCCACCAGCAGAGATCTCGACAGCATAACAGAGACCCAGTACTTC. The full variable domain, completed using reference TRBV15 and TRBJ2-5, is DAMVIQNPRYQVTQFGKPVTLSCSQTLNHNVMYWYQQKSSQAPKLLFHYYDKDFNNEADTPDNFQSRRPNTSFCFLDIRSPGLGDTAMYLCATSRDLDSITETQYFGPGTRLLVL.

The J gene is TRBJ1-1, the V gene TRBV4-1; TRBD1 might be the D (6 bases). The V end lost 4 bases, the J end lost 1 base, and 10 bases lay between the germline ends. This CDR3 is built from 14 residues. Germline CDR1 reads MGHRA; CDR2 reads YSYEKL. The CDR3 loop is CASSPGRGNTEAFF. CDR3 coding DNA: TGCGCCAGCAGCCCCGGCAGGGGGAACACTGAAGCTTTCTTT.

The chain combines TRBV7-9 with TRBJ2-1; D is ambiguous. Trimming left V 4 bases short and J 2 bases short, with 12 bases between. This CDR3 spans 15 amino acids. CDR1 and CDR2 (germline): SEHNR, FQNEAQ (reference sequence). This CDR3 is CASSSEVGAYNEQFF. In nucleotides, the CDR3 is TGTGCCAGCAGCTCTGAGGTCGGAGCCTACAATGAGCAGTTCTTC.

This chain uses TRBV28 with TRBJ2-7, with 13 bases fitting TRBD2. The V gene's germline CDR1 is MDHEN and CDR2 SYDVKM. V trimming: 5 bases; J trimming: 6 bases; junction bases outside the gene matches: 7. There are 15 residues in the CDR3. CDR3 region: CASSLVGLAGVEQYF. In DNA form, the CDR3 reads TGTGCCAGCAGTCTAGTAGGACTAGCGGGAGTCGAGCAGTACTTC. Using reference TRBV28 and TRBJ2-7 for the parts outside the CDR3, the full variable domain is DVKVTQSSRYLVKRTGEKVFLECVQDMDHENMFWYRQDPGLGLRLIYFSYDVKMKEKGDIPEGYSVSREKKERFSLILESASTNQTSMYLCASSLVGLAGVEQYFGPGTRLTVT.

The genes are TRBV7-9 and TRBJ1-3; D may be TRBD1 (6 bases). Germline V gives CDR1 SEHNR, CDR2 FQNEAQ (reference sequence). V dropped 2 bases and J dropped 2 bases, with 16 bases sitting between them. The CDR3 has 17 residues. The CDR3 sequence is CASSLMTGRRTGNTIYF. The DNA for the CDR3 is TGTGCCAGCAGCTTAATGACAGGTCGTCGAACTGGAAACACCATATATTTT.

The V gene is TRBV30, the J gene TRBJ2-7, with 9 bases fitting TRBD1. Germline CDR1 GTSNPN, CDR2 SVGIG (reference sequence). The CDR3 contains 16 residues. The V gene end was trimmed by 2 bases and the J gene end by 5 bases; junction bases not matched to a gene: 13. The DNA for the CDR3 is TGTGCCTGGAGTCCGAAAACAGGGGGCGAGATCCACGAGCAGTACTTC. Translating it yields CAWSPKTGGEIHEQYF. The variable domain in full, with the rest retrieved from reference TRBV30 and TRBJ2-7, is SQTIHQWPATLVQPVGSPLSLECTVEGTSNPNLYWYRQAAGRGLQLLFYSVGIGQISSEVPQNLSASRPQDRQFILSSKKLLLSDSGFYLCAWSPKTGGEIHEQYFGPGTRLTVT.